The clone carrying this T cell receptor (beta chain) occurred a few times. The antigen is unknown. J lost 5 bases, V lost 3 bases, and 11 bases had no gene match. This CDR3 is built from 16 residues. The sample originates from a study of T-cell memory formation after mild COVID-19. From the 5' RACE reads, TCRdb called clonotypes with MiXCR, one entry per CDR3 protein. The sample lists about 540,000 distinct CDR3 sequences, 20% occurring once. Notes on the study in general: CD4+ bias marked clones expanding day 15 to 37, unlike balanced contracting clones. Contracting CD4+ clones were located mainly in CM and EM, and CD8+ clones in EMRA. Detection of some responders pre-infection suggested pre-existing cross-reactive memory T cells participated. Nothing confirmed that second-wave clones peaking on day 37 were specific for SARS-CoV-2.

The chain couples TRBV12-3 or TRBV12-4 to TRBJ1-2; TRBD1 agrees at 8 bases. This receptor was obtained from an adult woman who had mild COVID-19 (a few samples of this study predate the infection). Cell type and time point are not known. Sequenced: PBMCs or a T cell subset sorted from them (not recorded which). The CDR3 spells CASSFAQGEQRYGYTF. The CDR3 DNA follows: TGTGCCAGCAGTTTCGCACAGGGGGAACAGCGATATGGCTACACCTTC.